The 11 T cell receptor beta chains listed next were all sequenced from one sample in a study of cytomegalovirus exposure and HLA in healthy donors. The study ran its PCR with 60 Vbeta and 13 Jbeta primers. Method: immunoSEQ multiplex PCR; TCRdb's copy keeps in-frame clones and lacks some. This sample's clone table lists more than 40,000 clones. Material: PBMCs. These receptor sequences come from a woman aged 40-49 years in good health and CMV-seronegative.

This chain uses TRBV4-1 with TRBJ2-7, with 9 bases that match TRBD1. Germline-derived CDR1 and CDR2 are MGHRA and YSYEKL. V lost 0 bases and J lost 3; bases outside the gene matches: 9. The CDR3 sequence is 17 residues long. The CDR3 DNA reads TGCGCCAGCAGCCAAGAGGTCGACAGGGGGGCGGTCTACGAGCAGTACTTC. Protein: CASSQEVDRGAVYEQYF.

The chain links TRBV6-5 to TRBJ1-2; 8 nucleotides match TRBD1. The CDR3 is 14 residues long. Losses at the gene ends were 4 bases for V and 2 bases for J; bases not matched to a gene: 3. Germline V lookup: CDR1 MNHEY, CDR2 SVGAGI. The CDR3 DNA reads as TGTGCCAGCAGTTCTGGACAGGGAAACTATGGCTACACCTTC. As protein: CASSSGQGNYGYTF.

This chain uses TRBV13 with TRBJ2-7; 7 bases agree with TRBD2. This CDR3 comprises 16 residues. V dropped 2 bases and J dropped 5; count of bases not matched to a gene: 12. Per the germline V gene, CDR1 is PRHDT and CDR2 is FYEKMQ (reference sequence). The CDR3 here is CASSLRVTSVVHEQYF. CDR3 coding DNA: TGTGCCAGCAGCTTAAGAGTTACTAGCGTGGTCCACGAGCAGTACTTC.

CDR3 sequence (DNA): TGTGCCAGCTCACCCGGACAGGGCGAGAGAGCTTTCTTT. Its translation: CASSPGQGERAFF. J is TRBJ1-1 and V is TRBV18, with 8 nucleotides matching TRBD1. CDR3 size: 13 residues. Per germline, CDR1 KGHSH and CDR2 LQKENI. After removal of 3 bases from V and 10 bases from J, the junction contained 7 bases not matched to a gene.

V usage is TRBV5-4 and J usage is TRBJ1-3, with 7 bases fitting TRBD1. Losses at the gene ends were 3 bases for V and 8 bases for J; bases not matched to a gene: 5. The CDR3 covers 13 residues. CDR1 is SGHNT, CDR2 YYREEE, per germline (reference sequence). As DNA, the CDR3 is TGTGCCAGCAGCTCAAACAGGGGAGACACCATATATTTT. It yields the protein CASSSNRGDTIYF.

Here the CDR3 reads CASSSRYEQYF. The CDR3 DNA follows: TGTGCCAGCAGTTCGCGCTACGAGCAGTACTTC. The chain uses TRBV28 and TRBJ2-7, with unresolved D. Germline-derived CDR1 and CDR2 are MDHEN and SYDVKM. V was clipped by 4 bases and J by 3 bases, with 4 bases between them. The CDR3 runs to 11 residues.

The chain carries TRBV5-1 and TRBJ1-1, with a possible D match to TRBD1 (6 bases). The V gene's germline CDR1 is SGHRS and CDR2 YFSETQ. V was cut by 0 bases and J by 4 bases, with 16 bases left in between. The CDR3 has 16 amino acids. The chain's CDR3 is CASSLGLGGPFTEAFF. The CDR3 DNA is TGCGCCAGCAGCTTGGGCTTGGGGGGGCCCTTCACTGAAGCTTTCTTT. Filled out from reference TRBV5-1 and TRBJ1-1, the complete variable domain reads KAGVTQTPRYLIKTRGQQVTLSCSPISGHRSVSWYQQTPGQGLQFLFEYFSETQRNKGNFPGRFSGRQFSNSRSEMNVSTLELGDSALYLCASSLGLGGPFTEAFFGQGTRLTVV.

This sequence joins TRBV18 and TRBJ2-3; 8 bases align to TRBD1. CDR3 length: 15 amino acids. With V trimmed by 2 bases and J by 3 bases, 4 bases remained unmatched. Per the germline V gene, CDR1 is KGHSH and CDR2 is LQKENI. CDR3 nucleotide sequence: TGTGCCAGCTCACCAGGACAGGGAAGGACAGATACGCAGTATTTT. Translation: CASSPGQGRTDTQYF.

The chain couples TRBV11-3 to TRBJ1-2; TRBD1 agrees at 7 bases. Germline V CDR1 and CDR2: SGHNT, YENEEA. V lost 0 bases, J lost 0 bases, and 4 bases stayed unmatched. The CDR3 contains 16 residues. CDR3 in amino acids: CASSLEGRGANYGYTF. CDR3 sequence (DNA): TGTGCCAGCAGCTTAGAGGGCAGGGGGGCTAACTATGGCTACACCTTC.

The CDR3 loop reads CASSLSPRGYGYTF. DNA for the CDR3: TGTGCCAGCAGTTTGTCCCCCAGGGGCTATGGCTACACCTTC. The chain joins TRBV27 to TRBJ1-2; D may be TRBD1 (6 bases). The length of the CDR3 is 14 residues. Trimming took 3 bases from V and 4 from J, leaving 12 bases between them. The germline V gene has CDR1 MNHEY and CDR2 SMNVEV (reference sequence).

The rearrangement joins TRBV7-2 to TRBJ2-7; D is unresolved. Germline assignment: CDR1 SGHTA and CDR2 FQGNSA. Trimming shortened V by 5 bases and J by 2 bases, and 16 bases separated the two germline ends. The CDR3 is 15 residues long. CDR3 DNA sequence: TGTGCCAGCAGCCAGAGCGAGGCCAAAGCCTACGAGCAGTACTTC. As protein: CASSQSEAKAYEQYF.